This T cell receptor (beta chain) was found in a study of immune aging and cytomegalovirus after organ transplant (dated by TCRdb to about 2021). A note on the overall study: Every transplant recipient was given three-drug immunosuppression consisting of prednisone, tacrolimus, and mycophenolate. Paper-wide results and their limitations: Because CD57 was not measured in the sequencing data, a conservative gene-based aging definition was used instead. Aged-phenotype cells increased post-transplant regardless of clone size, earlier in large clones (days 200-264) than small clones, following viremia. A larger share of large clones was made up of TEMRA cells, and in the seven largest clones (approximately 2,000 cells) aged and TEMRA cells were gained while TCM cells were lost.

Sample time point, as interpreted from the label and publication: five sample-tagged time points from pre-transplant (day -1) to day 368 post-transplant, pooled. Thawed PBMC were stimulated with a CMV IE-1 overlapping peptide library for over ten hours, with no transport inhibitors added. After being thawed and rested overnight, the cells were stimulated in R10 medium along with CD28/CD49d costimulation. The IE-1 peptide library consisted of 15-amino-acid peptides overlapping by 11 amino acids. Samples from each time point were barcoded using BD Single-Cell Multiplexing Kit Sample Tags, then pooled and stained with sorting antibodies plus oligo-conjugated anti-CD45RA. A BD FACSAria III was used to sort CMV-responsive CD8+CD137+ and CD4+CD154+ T cells at 4-way purity. Blood samples were drawn into EDTA vacutainers and processed by Ficoll gradient within 1-24 hours. The CDR3 has 13 amino acids, counting the end cysteine and phenylalanine. Solely the CDR3 DNA is kept, with 39 bases framed from the first base. V drops 11 bases and J drops 3 bases, leaving 15 bases in between.

Preparation of the library involved single-cell sequencing. For sequencing, an Illumina NovaSeq 6000 was employed. The BD Rhapsody Targeted mRNA and AbSeq Reagent Kit was used in a microwell format for cell capture and library preparation. The libraries included TCR, sample tags, AbSeq, and targeted mRNA from the Human T-Cell Expression Panel, along with custom TOX and TOX2 primers. Sequencing of the libraries was done on an Illumina NovaSeq. The study's processing was this. The analysis covered around 10,000 cells in total, of which about 7,300 were CD8 T cells and a few thousand were CD8 T cells with an identifiable TCR CDR3. The BD Rhapsody Targeted Analysis Pipeline, including V(D)J processing, was run on the Seven Bridges Genomics platform to process the raw data. SeqGeq 1.6.0 was used for quality control, Sample Tag demultiplexing with Lex-BDSMK, clone identification with VDJ Explorer, and Seurat clustering. A clone was considered non-expanded if it made up <1% of CD8 T cells, and considered a clonal expansion if it made up >2.5% of the sample. The raw public reads went through TCRdb reprocessing: fastp at Q25, MiXCR clone calling, in-frame beta chains kept. Every CDR3 protein is listed once, alongside the most common genes and DNA of its rows. These V and J calls are TCRdb output, not the study's own analysis. This sample is represented by about 21,000 distinct CDR3 sequences; more than 35% of them were singletons. The ten largest account for 25% to 30% of the sample.

A note on this clonotype: Its antigen remains undetermined. Base qualities are missing; no much larger clone stands one base away.

This clonotype was obtained from a female donor who had a heart transplant and CMV viremia. Sequencing was performed on CMV peptide-activated CD4+ and CD8+ T cells sorted from blood, taken at five time points, pooled. Per the publication, the cell subset or site label means: sorted CD8+CD137+ and CD4+CD154+ T cells after more than 9 h CMV IE-1 peptide stimulation. Recombination joined TRBV6-7 with TRBJ2-3; the D element might be TRBD1 or TRBD2, as each aligns at 6 bases. TRBV6-7 is reported as an ORF; its role is uncertain. The CDR3 region has the sequence CAWAGQFTDTQYF. The DNA sequence follows: TGTGCCTGGGCGGGACAATTTACAGATACGCAGTATTTT.